These 18 T cell receptor beta chains were sequenced from one sample in a study of OX40 agonist ivuxolimab in advanced cancers. Using immunoSEQ multiplex PCR, the repertoire was profiled, and TCRdb retains in-frame clones only, with some absent. The sample includes roughly 42,000 clones, around 86% of them seen just once. The source was CD4+ or CD8+ T cells sorted from blood, collected in a trial of the OX40 agonist ivuxolimab. These receptors were collected from an adult with an advanced solid tumor such as melanoma, head and neck, liver or kidney cancer.

The V gene is TRBV9, the J gene TRBJ1-1; D ambiguous. Germline V gives CDR1 SGDLS, CDR2 YYNGEE. The CDR3 is made up of 13 amino acids. V dropped 4 bases and J dropped 0 bases, with 7 bases sitting between them. The CDR3 here is CASSPRLNTEAFF. The CDR3 nucleotides read TGTGCCAGCAGCCCCCGTTTGAACACTGAAGCTTTCTTT.

The V gene is TRBV5-4, the J gene TRBJ2-7; possible D gene TRBD1, 6 bases. The CDR3 runs to 16 residues. Between the trimmed V and J ends, which lost 0 bases and 2 bases, there was a span of 15 bases. In germline, CDR1 is SGHNT, CDR2 YYREEE (reference sequence). The chain's CDR3 is CASSLGHPGAPYEQYV. In DNA, the CDR3 is TGTGCCAGCAGCTTGGGACATCCAGGGGCCCCCTACGAGCAGTACGTC.

V gene TRBV27 combines with J gene TRBJ1-6; no clear D. The germline gives CDR1 MNHEY, CDR2 SMNVEV (reference sequence). V lost 4 bases, J lost 4 bases, and 11 bases lay in between. The CDR3 spans 15 residues. In DNA form, the CDR3 reads TGTGCCAGCAGTTCCGATAGAGAATATAATTCACCCCTCCACTTT. It is translated as CASSSDREYNSPLHF.

V gene TRBV4-3 combines with J gene TRBJ1-1; the match to TRBD1 covers 8 bases. After removal of 3 bases from V and 3 bases from J, the junction contained 3 bases not matched to a gene. Germline-derived CDR1 and CDR2 are LGHNA and YSLEER. This CDR3 is 14 amino acids long. CDR3 coding DNA: TGCGCCAGCAGCCAGGAGACAGGGGACACTGAAGCTTTCTTT. This sequence encodes CASSQETGDTEAFF.

In its sample, this clone was seen a few times. The J gene is TRBJ1-1, the V gene TRBV30; 8 nucleotides match TRBD1. Trimming cost V 0 bases and J 3 bases; bases outside gene matches: 0. The CDR3 consists of 13 residues. Germline CDR1 GTSNPN, CDR2 SVGIG (reference sequence). The CDR3 DNA reads as TGTGCCTGGAGTGTACAGGGGGACACTGAAGCTTTCTTT. Translated: CAWSVQGDTEAFF.

This rearrangement joins TRBV6-1 to TRBJ2-3; the D call may be TRBD1 or TRBD2 (5 bases each). Per germline, CDR1 MNHNS and CDR2 SASEGT. The CDR3 length is 17 residues. V lost 1 base and J 3 bases, leaving 17 bases between the germline ends. CDR3 coding DNA: TGTGCCAGCAGTGAAGGCGGCGGCAGGGACGCGACAGATACGCAGTATTTT. It specifies CASSEGGGRDATDTQYF.

J is TRBJ1-6 and V is TRBV4-1; TRBD1 matches 11 bases. The germline gives CDR1 MGHRA, CDR2 YSYEKL. The CDR3 loop spans 19 amino acids. V shed 2 bases and J 6 bases; nucleotides not matched to a gene: 12. CDR3 nucleotides: TGCGCCAGCAGCCAAAGCCCCCTAGGACAGGGGGCCAGTAATTCACCCCTCCACTTT. Its protein product is CASSQSPLGQGASNSPLHF.

This chain uses TRBV9 with TRBJ1-3; D gene uncertain. CDR1 is SGDLS, CDR2 YYNGEE, per germline. V was shortened by 0 bases and J by 0 bases, with 10 bases between the two germline ends. This CDR3 is built from 16 residues. CDR3 sequence: CASSVDGRTSGNTIYF. The CDR3 bases are TGTGCCAGCAGCGTAGATGGCAGGACCTCTGGAAACACCATATATTTT.

The sample holds one count of this clone. The chain is built from TRBV7-9 and TRBJ2-1; D not certain. This CDR3 has 12 residues. The V end lost 2 bases, the J end lost 9 bases, and 8 bases lay between the germline ends. Germline loops: CDR1 SEHNR, CDR2 FQNEAQ (reference sequence). CDR3 residues: CASSLLYSEQFF. In DNA, the CDR3 is TGTGCCAGCAGCTTACTATATAGTGAGCAGTTCTTC.

This clone has just a few counts. V is TRBV28 and J is TRBJ1-6; the D is unclear. V was shortened by 5 bases and J by 0 bases, with 2 bases between the two germline ends. Germline V gene lookup returns CDR1 MDHEN and CDR2 SYDVKM. The CDR3 runs 13 residues. CDR3 in DNA: TGTGCCAGCAGTCCCTCCTATAATTCACCCCTCCACTTT. It translates to CASSPSYNSPLHF. Filled out from reference TRBV28 and TRBJ1-6, the complete variable domain reads DVKVTQSSRYLVKRTGEKVFLECVQDMDHENMFWYRQDPGLGLRLIYFSYDVKMKEKGDIPEGYSVSREKKERFSLILESASTNQTSMYLCASSPSYNSPLHFGNGTRLTVT.

This clone was recorded once. The same CDR3 also results from other DNA sequences found in this sample. The chain combines TRBV9 with TRBJ1-1, with a weak D call TRBD1 (5 bases). V was cut by 0 bases and J by 0 bases, with 6 bases left in between. Per the germline V gene, CDR1 is SGDLS and CDR2 is YYNGEE. This CDR3 comprises 14 residues. The CDR3 reads CASSVEGMNTEAFF. The DNA for the CDR3 is TGTGCCAGCAGCGTAGAGGGGATGAACACTGAAGCTTTCTTT. The full variable domain, in which reference TRBV9 and TRBJ1-1 provide the parts outside the CDR3, is DSGVTQTPKHLITATGQRVTLRCSPRSGDLSVYWYQQSLDQGLQFLIQYYNGEERAKGNILERFSAQQFPDLHSELNLSSLELGDSALYFCASSVEGMNTEAFFGQGTRLTVV.

This chain links TRBV5-8 with TRBJ1-4, with D possibly TRBD1 on 5 matching bases. This CDR3 has 14 residues. V lost 4 bases and J lost 8, with 15 bases in between. Germline V gene data show CDR1 as SGHTS and CDR2 as YDEGEE. CDR3 in DNA: TGTGCCAGCAGCCATTATCCGGAGGGGGAAAAACTGTTTTTT. Translating it yields CASSHYPEGEKLFF.

The genes are TRBV6-5 and TRBJ2-7; 8 positions match TRBD1. CDR1 is MNHEY and CDR2 is SVGAGI in the germline V gene. The length of the CDR3 is 12 residues. J gave up 7 bases and V 8 bases, and 7 bases lay outside the gene matches. The CDR3 bases are TGTGCCAGCCTAGGGGGACAGGAGGAGCAGTACGTC. It codes for CASLGGQEEQYV.

The chain carries TRBV27 and TRBJ1-5; no firm D call. The CDR3 spans 16 residues. The germline gives CDR1 MNHEY, CDR2 SMNVEV (reference sequence). V was pared by 4 bases and J by 0 bases, with 13 bases between. DNA of the CDR3: TGTGCCAGCAGTTCAGTCTGGGGTGGTAGCAATCAGCCCCAGCATTTT. Protein sequence: CASSSVWGGSNQPQHF.

This chain connects TRBV14 to TRBJ2-5, with D hard to call. There are 13 residues in the CDR3. CDR1 and CDR2 (germline): SGHDN, FVKESK. Trimming shortened V by 4 bases and J by 1 base, and 7 bases separated the two germline ends. This CDR3 is CASSRWSQETQYF. The CDR3 DNA reads as TGTGCCAGCAGCCGCTGGAGCCAAGAGACCCAGTACTTC.

As DNA, the CDR3 is TGCGCCAGCAGCCGCCGCAACAGGGAGACCCAGTACTTC. Its protein is CASSRRNRETQYF. The chain employs TRBV4-1 and TRBJ2-5, with D possibly TRBD1 on 5 matching bases. The CDR3 is 13 amino acids. Looked up from germline, CDR1 is MGHRA and CDR2 is YSYEKL. The ends were cut back, 4 bases at V and 5 bases at J, with 11 bases in the middle.

The CDR3 sequence: CASSYSGGRTEAFF. CDR3 coding DNA: TGTGCCAGCAGTTACTCGGGAGGGCGAACTGAAGCTTTCTTT. The V gene is TRBV6-5, the J gene TRBJ1-1; D gene ambiguous. CDR3 length equals 14 residues. Germline V gives CDR1 MNHEY, CDR2 SVGAGI. V lost 0 bases, J lost 5 bases, and 10 bases lay in between.

This chain connects TRBV5-1 to TRBJ2-1; 8 nucleotides agree with TRBD2. The J segment lost 2 bases and the V segment lost 4 bases, leaving 5 bases of the junction unmatched. Germline V lookup: CDR1 SGHRS, CDR2 YFSETQ. This CDR3 is 15 amino acids long. The CDR3: CASSPLAGPYNEQFF. The CDR3 DNA reads as TGCGCCAGCAGCCCGTTAGCGGGACCCTACAATGAGCAGTTCTTC.